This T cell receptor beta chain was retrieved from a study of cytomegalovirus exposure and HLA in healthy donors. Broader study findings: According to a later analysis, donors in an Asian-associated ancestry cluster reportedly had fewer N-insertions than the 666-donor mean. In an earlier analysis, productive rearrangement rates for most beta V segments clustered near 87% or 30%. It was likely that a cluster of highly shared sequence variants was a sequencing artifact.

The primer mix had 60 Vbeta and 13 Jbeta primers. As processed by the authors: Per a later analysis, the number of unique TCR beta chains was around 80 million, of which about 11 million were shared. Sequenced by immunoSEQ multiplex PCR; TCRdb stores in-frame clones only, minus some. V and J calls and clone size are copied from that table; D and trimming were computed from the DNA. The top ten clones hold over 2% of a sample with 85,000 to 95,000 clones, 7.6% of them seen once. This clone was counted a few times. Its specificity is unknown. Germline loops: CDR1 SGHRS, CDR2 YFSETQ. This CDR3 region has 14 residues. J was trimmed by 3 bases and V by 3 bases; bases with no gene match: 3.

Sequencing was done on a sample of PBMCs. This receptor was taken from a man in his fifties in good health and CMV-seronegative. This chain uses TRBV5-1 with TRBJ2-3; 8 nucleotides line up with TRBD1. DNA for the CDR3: TGCGCCAGCAGCTCAGGGGGCTCAACAGATACGCAGTATTTT. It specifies CASSSGGSTDTQYF.